These 13 T cell receptor beta chains came from one sample sequenced in a study of identical twins. TCRdb passed the 5' RACE reads through MiXCR, listing each CDR3 protein once. The sample consists of about 530,000 distinct CDR3 sequences, approximately 20% of them appearing once. The data also belong to a second study, concerning yellow fever vaccine responses in identical twins.

Sequencing was carried out using CD4+ T cells sorted from blood. These receptors were obtained from a woman aged 18 to 35 in good health.

V gene TRBV20-1 combines with J gene TRBJ2-4; 8 nucleotides align to TRBD2. Looked up from germline, CDR1 is DFQATT and CDR2 is SNEGSKA (reference sequence). V was pared by 4 bases and J by 3 bases, with 8 bases of the junction left unmatched. The CDR3 contains 15 residues. CDR3 residues: CSATTAGGGKNIQYF. The CDR3 DNA reads as TGCAGTGCTACCACCGCGGGAGGTGGCAAAAACATTCAGTACTTC.

V gene TRBV5-1 combines with J gene TRBJ2-2, with TRBD2 matching 11 bases. Germline V gene data show CDR1 as SGHRS and CDR2 as YFSETQ. Unmatched junction bases numbered 9, after V lost 3 bases and J lost 5 bases. The CDR3 is 17 amino acids. CDR3 loop: CASSSRSGGARTGELFF. The CDR3 coding sequence is TGCGCCAGCAGCTCGCGTAGCGGGGGGGCCCGAACCGGGGAGCTGTTTTTT.

The chain combines TRBV28 with TRBJ2-2; no reliable D call. The germline V gene encodes CDR1 MDHEN and CDR2 SYDVKM. CDR3 length: 14 residues. The germline V and J ends were trimmed by 5 bases and 0 bases, with 7 bases remaining between them. Here the CDR3 DNA reads TGTGCCAGCAGTGGGTCCCCGAACACCGGGGAGCTGTTTTTT. Amino acid sequence: CASSGSPNTGELFF.

The chain couples TRBV9 to TRBJ1-1; the D gene is possibly TRBD1 (6 bases). V was pared by 4 bases and J by 0 bases, with 16 bases between. The V gene's germline CDR1 is SGDLS and CDR2 YYNGEE. The CDR3 is 16 residues long. The CDR3 here is CASSRWTDTLNTEAFF. As DNA, the CDR3 is TGTGCCAGCAGCCGCTGGACAGATACTTTGAACACTGAAGCTTTCTTT.

V usage is TRBV20-1 and J usage is TRBJ2-2; TRBD2 agrees at 10 bases. The CDR3 extends over 17 amino acids. V was pared by 1 base and J by 0 bases, with 5 bases of the junction left unmatched. CDR1 is DFQATT and CDR2 is SNEGSKA in the germline V gene (reference sequence). The CDR3 DNA sequence: TGCAGTGCTAGAGTCCTAGCGGGGGCTTCGAACACCGGGGAGCTGTTTTTT. Its translation: CSARVLAGASNTGELFF.

This chain connects TRBV4-2 to TRBJ2-1; perhaps TRBD2 as D (5 bases). This CDR3 has 13 amino acids. V was shortened by 0 bases and J by 13 bases, with 13 bases between the two germline ends. In germline, CDR1 is LGHNA, CDR2 YNFKEQ. CDR3 coding DNA: TGTGCCAGCAGCCAAGACCCGACGAGGGAACAGTTCTTC. Protein product: CASSQDPTREQFF.

Only a few counts were recorded for this clonotype. This rearrangement joins TRBV12-3 or TRBV12-4 to TRBJ2-2; TRBD1 matches 8 bases. Trimming removed 6 bases from V and 6 bases from J; junction bases left unmatched: 12. The CDR3 is made up of 16 amino acids. In DNA, the CDR3 is TGTGCCAGCAGCAAAGCGACAGGGGCTTACTCCGGGGAGCTGTTTTTT. This encodes CASSKATGAYSGELFF.

The V gene is TRBV20-1, the J gene TRBJ2-7; 8 nucleotides agree with TRBD2. V shed 4 bases, J shed 4 bases, and the junction held 9 bases outside the gene matches. The V gene's germline CDR1 is DFQATT and CDR2 SNEGSKA (reference sequence). This CDR3 is built from 14 residues. CDR3 residues: CSAKRGGGMYEQYV. CDR3 sequence (DNA): TGCAGTGCTAAGAGGGGCGGGGGGATGTACGAGCAGTACGTC.

This clonotype was seen only a few times. This chain joins TRBV4-1 and TRBJ1-5; D gene unclear. This CDR3 comprises 15 residues. The V end lost 1 base, the J end lost 0 bases, and 7 bases lay between the germline ends. Germline CDR1 MGHRA, CDR2 YSYEKL. Here the CDR3 DNA reads TGCGCCAGCAGCCAAGGGCAGAATAGCAATCAGCCCCAGCATTTT. Amino acids: CASSQGQNSNQPQHF.

The chain is built from TRBV4-2 and TRBJ2-1; no reliable D call. CDR3 length equals 16 residues. Germline-derived CDR1 and CDR2 are LGHNA and YNFKEQ. V lost 2 bases, J lost 0 bases, and 11 bases lay in between. The CDR3 DNA reads TGTGCCAGCAGCCAATCGGACCGATCCTCCTACAATGAGCAGTTCTTC. This codes for CASSQSDRSSYNEQFF.

The chain joins TRBV5-1 to TRBJ2-5; 8 bases align to TRBD1. The CDR3 runs to 14 residues. Per germline, CDR1 SGHRS and CDR2 YFSETQ. V trimming: 7 bases; J trimming: 2 bases; junction bases outside the gene matches: 7. CDR3 amino acids: CASYVGQVQETQYF. The CDR3 coding sequence is TGCGCCAGCTACGTGGGACAGGTGCAAGAGACCCAGTACTTC.

This clonotype was counted only a few times. This chain connects TRBV10-3 to TRBJ1-1; 7 positions match TRBD1. V lost 7 bases, J lost 1 base, and 9 bases stayed unmatched. The CDR3 is 15 residues long. Germline assignment: CDR1 ENHRY and CDR2 SYGVKD. For the CDR3, the DNA is TGTGCCATCAAACCCCTAGGGACAGAGAACACTGAAGCTTTCTTT. Translated, it gives CAIKPLGTENTEAFF.

The chain has TRBV5-1 and TRBJ2-1; D not certain. This CDR3 region has 14 residues. Germline V gene sequence: CDR1 SGHRS, CDR2 YFSETQ. The ends were cut back, 0 bases at V and 3 bases at J, with 7 bases in the middle. In DNA form, the CDR3 reads TGCGCCAGCAGCTTGGGGGTTGACTACAATGAGCAGTTCTTC. Translation gives CASSLGVDYNEQFF. The full variable domain, its missing parts supplied by reference TRBV5-1 and TRBJ2-1, is KAGVTQTPRYLIKTRGQQVTLSCSPISGHRSVSWYQQTPGQGLQFLFEYFSETQRNKGNFPGRFSGRQFSNSRSEMNVSTLELGDSALYLCASSLGVDYNEQFFGPGTRLTVL.